The source of this T cell receptor beta chain is a study of blood T cell repertoires in COVID-19. Trimming took 1 base from V and 4 from J; bases not matched to a gene: 9. The CDR3 spans 17 residues. Germline V gene sequence: CDR1 SEHNR, CDR2 FQNEAQ (reference sequence). This table comes from immunoSEQ multiplex PCR, and its TCRdb copy is limited to in-frame clones, with some not included. Among about 25,000 clones, almost 90% were seen once, and the ten largest hold 16%. The V gene is TRBV7-9, the J gene TRBJ1-1; 10 bases agree with TRBD1. This receptor was identified in a man in his sixties or seventies with acute or convalescent COVID-19. Sequenced input: peripheral blood. The CDR3 region has the DNA TGTGCCAGCAGCTTAGACCTGACAGGGGGCGCGGGCACTGAAGCTTTCTTT. Amino acids: CASSLDLTGGAGTEAFF.